This T cell receptor beta chain was recorded in a study of shared clonotypes between healthy human individuals. Assay: immunoSEQ multiplex PCR; the TCRdb copy retains only in-frame clones and omits some. The sample holds about 2.4 million clones, 85% to 95% seen once. The germline CDR1 and CDR2 sequences are ENHRY and SYGVKD. The CDR3 covers 14 residues. Deletions cut 5 bases from V and 0 bases from J, with 9 bases between. The sequence was collected from a man aged 18-30 years in good health. The chain joins TRBV10-3 to TRBJ2-3; perhaps TRBD2 as D (5 bases). The specimen was naive CD4+ T cells sorted from blood. Sample subset: CD45RA+ positively selected. The CDR3 nucleotides read TGTGCCATCAGTCTAGCAGATAGCACAGATACGCAGTATTTT. This sequence encodes CAISLADSTDTQYF.